The entry below describes one T cell receptor beta chain. The antigen is undetermined. Combining a sample-barcoded 5' primer with a J-beta primer mix, a second PCR ran for 7 to 11 cycles. All cDNA molecules were each tagged by a template-switch adaptor with 12 random nucleotides. A single record per CDR3 protein comes from TCRdb applying MiXCR to the 5' RACE reads. The top ten hold around 21% of the sample, which has 910,000 or so distinct CDR3 sequences, just over 50% seen once. Donors were healthy Caucasian individuals from Russia aged roughly 6 to 90. The CDR3 runs 13 residues. With 10 bases clipped from V and 5 bases from J, the junction kept 8 bases outside the gene matches. This specimen belongs to a study of blood T cells in healthy people across ages. Study conclusions and caveats: Long-lived and aged donors differed, with more naive CD4+ cells and higher diversity in the long-lived.

The chain has TRBV12-3 or TRBV12-4 and TRBJ2-1, with 7 positions matching TRBD1. The sample comprised blood. The receptor's source is a woman aged 60-75 years in good health. CDR3 sequence (DNA): TGTGCCACCAGGGACAGACTAAACAATGAGCAGTTCTTC. Protein sequence: CATRDRLNNEQFF.